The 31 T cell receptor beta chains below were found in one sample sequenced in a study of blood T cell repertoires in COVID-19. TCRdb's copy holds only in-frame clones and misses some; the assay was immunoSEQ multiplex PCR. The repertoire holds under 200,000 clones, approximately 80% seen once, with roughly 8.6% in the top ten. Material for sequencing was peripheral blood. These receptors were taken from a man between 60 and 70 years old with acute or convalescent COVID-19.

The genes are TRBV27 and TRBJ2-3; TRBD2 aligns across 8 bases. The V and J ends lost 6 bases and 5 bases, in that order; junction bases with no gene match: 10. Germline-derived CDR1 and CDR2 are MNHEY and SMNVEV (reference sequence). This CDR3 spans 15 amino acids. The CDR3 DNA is TGTGCCAGCAGCGGGGTAGCGGGGATGATAGATACGCAGTATTTT. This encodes CASSGVAGMIDTQYF.

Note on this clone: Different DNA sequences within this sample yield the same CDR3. The CDR3 DNA is TGCGCCAGCAGCTTGTCTTCAGGGGGTAGCTATGGCTACACCTTC. Encoded protein: CASSLSSGGSYGYTF. The chain carries TRBV5-1 and TRBJ1-2; 7 bases match TRBD1. The germline CDR1 and CDR2 sequences are SGHRS and YFSETQ. Germline trimming cut 1 base from V and 4 bases from J; bases unmatched to any gene: 7. This CDR3 region has 15 residues. Filled out from reference TRBV5-1 and TRBJ1-2, the complete variable domain reads KAGVTQTPRYLIKTRGQQVTLSCSPISGHRSVSWYQQTPGQGLQFLFEYFSETQRNKGNFPGRFSGRQFSNSRSEMNVSTLELGDSALYLCASSLSSGGSYGYTFGSGTRLTVV.

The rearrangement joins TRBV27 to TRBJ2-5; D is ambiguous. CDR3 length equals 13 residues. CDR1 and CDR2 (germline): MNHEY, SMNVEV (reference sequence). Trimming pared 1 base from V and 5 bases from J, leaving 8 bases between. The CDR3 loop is CASSLWPRETQYF. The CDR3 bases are TGTGCCAGCAGTTTATGGCCTAGGGAGACCCAGTACTTC.

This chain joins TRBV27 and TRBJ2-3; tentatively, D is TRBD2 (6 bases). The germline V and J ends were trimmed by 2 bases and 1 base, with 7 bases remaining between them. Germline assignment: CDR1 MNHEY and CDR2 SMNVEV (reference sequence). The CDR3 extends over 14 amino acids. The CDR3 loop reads CASSLAGRTDTQYF. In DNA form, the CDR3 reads TGTGCCAGCAGTTTAGCGGGACGCACAGATACGCAGTATTTT.

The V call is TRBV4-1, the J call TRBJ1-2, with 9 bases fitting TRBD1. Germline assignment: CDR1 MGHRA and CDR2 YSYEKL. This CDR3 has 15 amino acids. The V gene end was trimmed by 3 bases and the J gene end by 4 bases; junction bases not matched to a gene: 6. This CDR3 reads CASSHPTGGIYGYTF. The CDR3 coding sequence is TGCGCCAGCAGCCATCCGACAGGGGGAATCTATGGCTACACCTTC.

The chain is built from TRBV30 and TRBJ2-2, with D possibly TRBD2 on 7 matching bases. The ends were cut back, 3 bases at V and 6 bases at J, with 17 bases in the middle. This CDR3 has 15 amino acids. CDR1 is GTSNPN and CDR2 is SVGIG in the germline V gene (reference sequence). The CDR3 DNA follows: TGTGCCTGGAGGTCCTTAGGGGGGGGCCCCGGGGAGCTGTTTTTT. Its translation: CAWRSLGGGPGELFF.

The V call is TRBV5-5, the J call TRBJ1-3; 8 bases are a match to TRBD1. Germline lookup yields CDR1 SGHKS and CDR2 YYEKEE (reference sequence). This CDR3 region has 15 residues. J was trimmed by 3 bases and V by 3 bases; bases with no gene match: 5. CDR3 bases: TGTGCCAGCAGCTGGGAGGGACAGGTTGGAAACACCATATATTTT. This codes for CASSWEGQVGNTIYF.

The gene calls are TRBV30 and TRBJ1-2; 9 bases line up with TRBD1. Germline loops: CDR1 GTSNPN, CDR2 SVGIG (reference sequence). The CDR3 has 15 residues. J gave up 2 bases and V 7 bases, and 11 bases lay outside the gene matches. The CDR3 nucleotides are TGTGCCTCGAACGTCAGGGGGACAGGGAACTATGGCTACACCTTC. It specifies CASNVRGTGNYGYTF. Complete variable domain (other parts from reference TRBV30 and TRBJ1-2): SQTIHQWPATLVQPVGSPLSLECTVEGTSNPNLYWYRQAAGRGLQLLFYSVGIGQISSEVPQNLSASRPQDRQFILSSKKLLLSDSGFYLCASNVRGTGNYGYTFGSGTRLTVV.

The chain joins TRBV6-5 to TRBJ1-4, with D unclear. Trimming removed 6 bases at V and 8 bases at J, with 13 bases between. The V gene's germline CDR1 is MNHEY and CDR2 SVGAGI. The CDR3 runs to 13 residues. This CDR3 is CASSVQTKEKLFF. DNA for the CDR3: TGTGCCAGCAGCGTACAGACCAAGGAAAAACTGTTTTTT.

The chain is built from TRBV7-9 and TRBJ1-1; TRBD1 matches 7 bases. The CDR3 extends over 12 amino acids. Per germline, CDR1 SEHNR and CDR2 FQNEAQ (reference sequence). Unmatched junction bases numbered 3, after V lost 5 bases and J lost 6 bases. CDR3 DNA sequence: TGTGCCAGCAGCCCAGGGGGTCCTGAAGCTTTCTTT. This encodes CASSPGGPEAFF.

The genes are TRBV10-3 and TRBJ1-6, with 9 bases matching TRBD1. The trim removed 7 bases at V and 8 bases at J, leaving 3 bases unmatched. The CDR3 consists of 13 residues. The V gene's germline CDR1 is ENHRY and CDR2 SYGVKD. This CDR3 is CAITRQGDSPLHF. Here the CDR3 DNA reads TGTGCCATCACGAGACAGGGGGATTCACCCCTCCACTTT.

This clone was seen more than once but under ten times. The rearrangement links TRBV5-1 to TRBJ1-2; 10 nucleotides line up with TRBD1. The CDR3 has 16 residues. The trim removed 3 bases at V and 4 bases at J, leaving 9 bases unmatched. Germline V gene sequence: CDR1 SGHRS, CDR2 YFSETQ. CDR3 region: CASSYKGTGEFYGYTF. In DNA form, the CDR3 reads TGCGCCAGCAGCTACAAAGGGACAGGGGAGTTCTATGGCTACACCTTC. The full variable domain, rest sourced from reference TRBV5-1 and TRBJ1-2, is KAGVTQTPRYLIKTRGQQVTLSCSPISGHRSVSWYQQTPGQGLQFLFEYFSETQRNKGNFPGRFSGRQFSNSRSEMNVSTLELGDSALYLCASSYKGTGEFYGYTFGSGTRLTVV.

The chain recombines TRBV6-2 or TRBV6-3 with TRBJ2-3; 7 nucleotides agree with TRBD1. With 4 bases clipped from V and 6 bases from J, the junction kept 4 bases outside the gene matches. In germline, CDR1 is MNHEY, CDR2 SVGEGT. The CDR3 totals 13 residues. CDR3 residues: CASSSTGPDTQYF. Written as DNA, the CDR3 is TGTGCCAGCAGTTCGACAGGGCCCGATACGCAGTATTTT.

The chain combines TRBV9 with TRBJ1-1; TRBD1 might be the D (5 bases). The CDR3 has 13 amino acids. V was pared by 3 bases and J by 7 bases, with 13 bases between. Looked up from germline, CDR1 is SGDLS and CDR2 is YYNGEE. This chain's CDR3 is CASSASGGNEAFF. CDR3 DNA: TGTGCCAGCAGCGCCAGCGGGGGTAATGAAGCTTTCTTT.

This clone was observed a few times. CDR3 sequence: CSASSGTSGFF. The CDR3 bases are TGCAGTGCTAGTTCGGGGACTAGCGGGTTCTTC. This chain connects TRBV20-1 to TRBJ2-1; TRBD2 matches 11 bases. CDR3 size: 11 residues. The germline V gene encodes CDR1 DFQATT and CDR2 SNEGSKA (reference sequence). The V gene end was trimmed by 3 bases and the J gene end by 15 bases; junction bases not matched to a gene: 4.

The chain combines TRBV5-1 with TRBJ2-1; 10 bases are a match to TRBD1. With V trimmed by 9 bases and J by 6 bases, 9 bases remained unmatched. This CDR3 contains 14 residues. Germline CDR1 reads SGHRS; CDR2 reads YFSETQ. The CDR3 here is CATANGQGVNEQFF. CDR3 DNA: TGCGCCACCGCCAACGGACAGGGGGTCAATGAGCAGTTCTTC.

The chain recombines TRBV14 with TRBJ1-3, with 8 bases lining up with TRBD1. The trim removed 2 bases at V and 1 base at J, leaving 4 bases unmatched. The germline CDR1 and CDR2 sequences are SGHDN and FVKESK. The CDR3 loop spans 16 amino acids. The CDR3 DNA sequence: TGTGCCAGCAGCCAAAGAACAGGGGGATCTGGAAACACCATATATTTT. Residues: CASSQRTGGSGNTIYF.

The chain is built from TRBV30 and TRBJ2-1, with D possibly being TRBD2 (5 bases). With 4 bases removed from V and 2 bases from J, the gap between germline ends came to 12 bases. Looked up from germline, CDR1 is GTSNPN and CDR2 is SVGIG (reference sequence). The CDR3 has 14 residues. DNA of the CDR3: TGTGCCTGGACTGCGACGGGGACCTACAATGAGCAGTTCTTC. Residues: CAWTATGTYNEQFF. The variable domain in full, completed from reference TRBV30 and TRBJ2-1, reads SQTIHQWPATLVQPVGSPLSLECTVEGTSNPNLYWYRQAAGRGLQLLFYSVGIGQISSEVPQNLSASRPQDRQFILSSKKLLLSDSGFYLCAWTATGTYNEQFFGPGTRLTVL.

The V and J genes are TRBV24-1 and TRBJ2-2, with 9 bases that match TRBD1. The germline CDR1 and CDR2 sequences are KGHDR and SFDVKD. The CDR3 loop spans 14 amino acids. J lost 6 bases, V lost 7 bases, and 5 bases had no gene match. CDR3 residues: CATRGTGRAGELFF. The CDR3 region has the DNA TGTGCCACCAGAGGGACAGGGAGGGCCGGGGAGCTGTTTTTT.

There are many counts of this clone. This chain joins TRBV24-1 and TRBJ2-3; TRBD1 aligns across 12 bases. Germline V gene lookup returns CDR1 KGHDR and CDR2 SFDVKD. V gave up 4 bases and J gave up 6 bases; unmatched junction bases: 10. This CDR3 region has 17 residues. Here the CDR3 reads CATSEPAGTGGGDTQYF. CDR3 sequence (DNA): TGTGCCACCAGTGAGCCCGCCGGGACAGGGGGCGGGGATACGCAGTATTTT.

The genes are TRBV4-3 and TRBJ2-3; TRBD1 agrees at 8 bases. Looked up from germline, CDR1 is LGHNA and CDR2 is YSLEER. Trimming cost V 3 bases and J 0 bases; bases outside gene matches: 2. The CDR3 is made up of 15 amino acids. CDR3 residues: CASSQTGVSTDTQYF. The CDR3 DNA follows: TGCGCCAGCAGCCAGACAGGGGTTAGCACAGATACGCAGTATTTT.

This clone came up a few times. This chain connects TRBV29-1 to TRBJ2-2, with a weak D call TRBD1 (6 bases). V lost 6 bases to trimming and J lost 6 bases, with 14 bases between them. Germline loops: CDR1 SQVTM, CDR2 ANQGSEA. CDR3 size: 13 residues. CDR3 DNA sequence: TGCAGCGTCCGAGGACAGATCGCCGGGGAGCTGTTTTTT. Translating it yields CSVRGQIAGELFF.

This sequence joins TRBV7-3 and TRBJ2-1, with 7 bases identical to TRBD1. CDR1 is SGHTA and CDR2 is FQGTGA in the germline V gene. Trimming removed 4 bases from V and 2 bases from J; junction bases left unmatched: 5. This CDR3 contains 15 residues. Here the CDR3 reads CASSSRDSPYNEQFF. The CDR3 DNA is TGTGCCAGCAGCTCCAGGGACAGTCCCTACAATGAGCAGTTCTTC.

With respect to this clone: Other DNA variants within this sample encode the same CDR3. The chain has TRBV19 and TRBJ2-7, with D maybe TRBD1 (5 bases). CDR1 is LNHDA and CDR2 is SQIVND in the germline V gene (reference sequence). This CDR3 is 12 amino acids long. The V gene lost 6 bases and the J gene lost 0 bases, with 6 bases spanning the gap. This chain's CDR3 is CASSRDSYEQYF. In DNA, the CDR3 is TGTGCCAGTAGCAGGGACTCCTACGAGCAGTACTTC.

In DNA form, the CDR3 reads TGTGCCAGCAGCCCCGTCACAGGGAACACCGGGGAGCTGTTTTTT. Translation gives CASSPVTGNTGELFF. The gene calls are TRBV7-3 and TRBJ2-2; TRBD1 might be the D (5 bases). This CDR3 region has 15 residues. Germline V gene data show CDR1 as SGHTA and CDR2 as FQGTGA. Trimming removed 5 bases from V and 1 base from J, with 11 bases in between.

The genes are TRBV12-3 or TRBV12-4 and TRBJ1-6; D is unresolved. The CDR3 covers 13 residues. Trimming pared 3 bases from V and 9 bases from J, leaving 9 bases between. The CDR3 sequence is CASSFGVGSPLHF. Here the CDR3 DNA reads TGTGCCAGCAGTTTCGGGGTGGGTTCACCCCTCCACTTT.

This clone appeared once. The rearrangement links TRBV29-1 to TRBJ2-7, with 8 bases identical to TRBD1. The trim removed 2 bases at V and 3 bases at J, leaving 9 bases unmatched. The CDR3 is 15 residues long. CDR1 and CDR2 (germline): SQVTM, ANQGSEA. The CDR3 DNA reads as TGCAGCGTTGAATTTAGCGGACAGGGAGGCTACGAGCAGTACTTC. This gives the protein CSVEFSGQGGYEQYF.

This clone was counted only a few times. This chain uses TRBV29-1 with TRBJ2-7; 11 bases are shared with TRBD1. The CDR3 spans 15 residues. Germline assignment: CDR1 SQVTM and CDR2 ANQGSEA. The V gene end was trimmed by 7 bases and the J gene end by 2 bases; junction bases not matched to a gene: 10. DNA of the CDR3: TGCAGCGCTTCCGGGACAGGGGGGTTAACCTACGAGCAGTACTTC. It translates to CSASGTGGLTYEQYF.

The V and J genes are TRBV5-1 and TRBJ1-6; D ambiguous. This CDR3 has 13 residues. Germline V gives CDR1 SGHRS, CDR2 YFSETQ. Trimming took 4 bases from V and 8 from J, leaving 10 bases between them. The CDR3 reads CASSLPGYSPLHF. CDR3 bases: TGCGCCAGCAGCCTACCGGGGTATTCACCCCTCCACTTT.

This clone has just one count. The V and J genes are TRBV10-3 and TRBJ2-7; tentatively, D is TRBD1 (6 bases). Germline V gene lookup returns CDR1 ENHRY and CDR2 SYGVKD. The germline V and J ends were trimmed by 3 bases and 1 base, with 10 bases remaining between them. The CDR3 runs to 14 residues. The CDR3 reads CAISDRQGSYEQYF. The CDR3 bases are TGTGCCATCAGTGATCGTCAGGGGTCCTACGAGCAGTACTTC.

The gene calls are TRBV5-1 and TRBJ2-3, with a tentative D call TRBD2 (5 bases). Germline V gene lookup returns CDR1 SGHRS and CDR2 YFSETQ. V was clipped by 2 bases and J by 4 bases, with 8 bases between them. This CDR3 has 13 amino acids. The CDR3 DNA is TGCGCCAGCAGCTTTCTAGCATCAGATACGCAGTATTTT. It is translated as CASSFLASDTQYF. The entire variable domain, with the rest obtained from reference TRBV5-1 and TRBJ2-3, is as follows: KAGVTQTPRYLIKTRGQQVTLSCSPISGHRSVSWYQQTPGQGLQFLFEYFSETQRNKGNFPGRFSGRQFSNSRSEMNVSTLELGDSALYLCASSFLASDTQYFGPGTRLTVL.